This T cell receptor beta chain was profiled in a study of blood T cell repertoires in COVID-19. Authors' processing steps: Reference gene primer amplification in the assay estimated nucleated cell counts. Data came from immunoSEQ multiplex PCR; TCRdb stores just in-frame clones and leaves some out. That table supplies the V and J calls and clone size; D and trimming were determined from the DNA. The profile covers 380,000 or so clones, with approximately 88% appearing a single time and roughly 1.2% taken by the ten largest. V lost 4 bases and J 3 bases, leaving 13 bases between the germline ends. The germline CDR1 and CDR2 sequences are MGHRA and YSYEKL. The CDR3 extends over 15 amino acids.

The receptor comes from a man aged 35-49 years with acute or convalescent COVID-19. V usage is TRBV4-1 and J usage is TRBJ1-3; no clear D. What was sequenced was peripheral blood. As DNA, the CDR3 is TGCGCCAGCAGCCCCCTCGCGGTATTTGGAAACACCATATATTTT. It is translated as CASSPLAVFGNTIYF.